The 14 T cell receptor beta chains below all came from one sample that was sequenced in a study of T-cell memory formation after mild COVID-19. TCRdb recomputed calls from the 5' RACE reads with MiXCR, one row per CDR3 protein. The sample has some 48,000 distinct CDR3 sequences, around a quarter seen once. Sequenced: PBMCs or a T cell subset sorted from them (not recorded which). The receptors here all came from a man between 18 and 29 years old who had mild COVID-19 (a few samples of this study predate the infection). Cell type and time point are not known.

The table lists this clonotype with a few counts. The chain carries TRBV7-9 and TRBJ1-1; D unclear. Germline loops: CDR1 SEHNR, CDR2 FQNEAQ (reference sequence). This CDR3 has 12 residues. V lost 5 bases and J lost 8, with 12 bases in between. This CDR3 reads CASSPSVVEAFF. DNA for the CDR3: TGTGCCAGCAGCCCCAGTGTGGTGGAAGCTTTCTTT.

This clonotype was counted between two and nine times. A junction boundary mismatches the germline segment, possibly from a read error. The chain joins TRBV20-1 to TRBJ2-5, with TRBD2 identical over 15 bases. This CDR3 comprises 17 residues. The V gene's germline CDR1 is DFQATT and CDR2 SNEGSKA (reference sequence). CDR3 nucleotides: TGCAGTGCTACCGGGACTAGCGGGGGGATTTTGCAAGGGACCCAGTACTTC. This codes for CSATGTSGGILQGTQYF.

This clonotype was detected only a few times. V usage is TRBV24-1 and J usage is TRBJ2-2, with D unclear. Trimming stripped 0 bases from V and 5 bases from J, with 3 bases between. CDR1 and CDR2 (germline): KGHDR, SFDVKD. This CDR3 is 13 amino acids long. This CDR3 is CATSDLGTGELFF. The CDR3 nucleotides are TGTGCCACCAGTGATTTGGGAACCGGGGAGCTGTTTTTT.

This clonotype turned up a few times. This chain links TRBV4-1 with TRBJ2-4; D gene ambiguous. CDR3 length: 14 residues. Germline CDR1 reads MGHRA; CDR2 reads YSYEKL. The V gene lost 0 bases and the J gene lost 9 bases, with 12 bases spanning the gap. The CDR3 DNA is TGCGCCAGCAGCCAAGATCCCATGGTAGTCATTCAGTACTTC. Residues: CASSQDPMVVIQYF.

The rearrangement links TRBV28 to TRBJ2-7; 7 bases line up with TRBD1. The CDR3 is 16 residues long. J lost 3 bases, V lost 5 bases, and 13 bases had no gene match. Germline CDR1 reads MDHEN; CDR2 reads SYDVKM. CDR3 sequence: CASSLRRTGSFYEQYV. CDR3 DNA sequence: TGTGCCAGCAGTCTACGCCGGACAGGAAGCTTCTACGAGCAGTACGTC.

The V call is TRBV4-3, the J call TRBJ2-7; D may be TRBD1 (6 bases). Germline lookup yields CDR1 LGHNA and CDR2 YSLEER. This CDR3 contains 15 residues. Trimming took 0 bases from V and 3 from J, leaving 12 bases between them. In DNA form, the CDR3 reads TGCGCCAGCAGCCAAGACGCGACAGGCGTCTACGAGCAGTACTTC. Translated: CASSQDATGVYEQYF.

This chain links TRBV3-1 with TRBJ2-7, with TRBD1 matching over 7 bases. J lost 4 bases, V lost 4 bases, and 7 bases had no gene match. CDR3 length equals 14 residues. Germline V CDR1 and CDR2: LGHDT, YNNKEL (reference sequence). CDR3 bases: TGTGCCAGCAGCCCGAGACAGGGACCTTACGAGCAGTACTTC. It yields the protein CASSPRQGPYEQYF.

CDR3 sequence (DNA): TGCGCCAGCAGCTTACGGACTCCTGAATTTACTGAAGCTTTCTTT. Encoded protein: CASSLRTPEFTEAFF. The V call is TRBV5-1, the J call TRBJ1-1; the D is unclear. V dropped 2 bases and J dropped 5 bases, with 16 bases sitting between them. The germline CDR1 and CDR2 sequences are SGHRS and YFSETQ. The CDR3 extends over 15 amino acids.

The V gene is TRBV6-6, the J gene TRBJ2-3; TRBD2 is a possible D gene (6 bases). The V gene lost 2 bases and the J gene lost 10 bases, with 13 bases spanning the gap. The CDR3 covers 13 residues. CDR1 is MNHNY and CDR2 is SVGAGI in the germline V gene (reference sequence). The CDR3 is CASSYTYRDSQYF. In nucleotides, the CDR3 is TGTGCCAGCAGTTACACATACCGGGACTCGCAGTATTTT.

This clonotype was detected ten times or more. The CDR3 protein is CASSFLRGGYRGTDTQYF. The CDR3 coding sequence is TGTGCCAGCAGCTTTTTGCGGGGGGGCTACAGGGGCACAGATACGCAGTATTTT. This chain links TRBV7-2 with TRBJ2-3; 9 positions match TRBD2. This CDR3 has 18 residues. Trimming removed 3 bases from V and 1 base from J; junction bases left unmatched: 11. CDR1 and CDR2 (germline): SGHTA, FQGNSA.

This clonotype was counted a few times. The V gene is TRBV6-5, the J gene TRBJ2-4; perhaps TRBD1 as D (7 bases). Germline-derived CDR1 and CDR2 are MNHEY and SVGAGI. This CDR3 region has 16 residues. V lost 5 bases, J lost 2 bases, and 16 bases lay in between. CDR3 in DNA: TGTGCCAGCAGTGACGACAGGGACTCGACCAAAAACATTCAGTACTTC. Translating gives CASSDDRDSTKNIQYF.

The chain recombines TRBV5-6 with TRBJ2-3; possibly TRBD1 for D (5 bases). Germline-derived CDR1 and CDR2 are SGHDT and YYEEEE. V lost 5 bases and J 1 base, leaving 14 bases between the germline ends. This CDR3 has 15 residues. CDR3 bases: TGTGCCAGCAGTTCACCAACAGGCGGCACAGATACGCAGTATTTT. Translated: CASSSPTGGTDTQYF.

Only a few counts were recorded for this clonotype. The chain combines TRBV12-3 or TRBV12-4 with TRBJ2-1; no definite D call. V shed 6 bases and J shed 4 bases, with 16 bases lying between them. CDR3 size: 15 residues. CDR3 sequence reads: CASRTVFHSYNEQFF. CDR3 sequence (DNA): TGTGCCAGCAGGACGGTGTTCCACTCGTACAATGAGCAGTTCTTC.

This clonotype was detected only a few times. The chain links TRBV19 to TRBJ1-5; D not certain. The germline V gene has CDR1 LNHDA and CDR2 SQIVND (reference sequence). V gave up 3 bases and J gave up 0 bases, with 9 bases separating them. The CDR3 runs 15 residues. CDR3 DNA sequence: TGTGCCAGTAGTATGGGCCAGTATAGCAATCAGCCCCAGCATTTT. This encodes CASSMGQYSNQPQHF.